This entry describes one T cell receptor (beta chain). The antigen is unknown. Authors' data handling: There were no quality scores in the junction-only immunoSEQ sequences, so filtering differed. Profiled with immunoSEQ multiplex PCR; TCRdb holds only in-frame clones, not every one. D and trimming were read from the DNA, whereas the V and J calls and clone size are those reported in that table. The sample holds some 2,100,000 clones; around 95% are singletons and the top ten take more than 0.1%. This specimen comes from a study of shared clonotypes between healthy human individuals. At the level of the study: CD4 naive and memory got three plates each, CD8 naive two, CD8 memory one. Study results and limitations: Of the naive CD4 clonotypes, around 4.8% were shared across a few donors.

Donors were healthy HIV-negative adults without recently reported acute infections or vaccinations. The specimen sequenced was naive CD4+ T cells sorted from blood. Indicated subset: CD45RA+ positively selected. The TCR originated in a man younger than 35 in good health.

The CDR3, as DNA: TGTGCCAGCAGTGCTGCTAGTAGCGCGACCCAGTACTTC. Protein sequence: CASSAASSATQYF. The chain combines TRBV6-1 with TRBJ2-5; possibly TRBD2 for D (5 bases). Trimming shortened V by 4 bases and J by 7 bases, and 13 bases separated the two germline ends. The CDR3 consists of 13 residues. CDR1 and CDR2 (germline): MNHNS, SASEGT.